A selection of T cell receptor beta chains follows, all from one sample in a study of cytomegalovirus exposure and HLA in healthy donors. The assay was immunoSEQ multiplex PCR, and TCRdb's table has in-frame clones only and misses some. The table lists about 110,000 clones, 55% to 85% of them singletons. Material for sequencing was PBMCs. The source is a man younger than 40 in good health and CMV-seronegative. The CDR3 runs from the conserved cysteine through the conserved F or W. A D gene is named only where the DNA matches it firmly. Where a row states a size, it is once, few, many or the class of an expanded clone; other rows omit it.

TRBV7-3	TRBD1	few	TRBJ2-2	CASSLTGGSNTGELFF	TGTGCCAGCAGCCTAACAGGGGGCTCGAACACCGGGGAGCTGTTTTTT
TRBV19	TRBD1	NA	TRBJ1-2	CASSRQGYSNYGYTF	TGTGCCAGTAGTAGACAGGGGTATTCTAACTATGGCTACACCTTC
TRBV11-3	NA	NA	TRBJ2-7	CASSSRGYEQYF	TGTGCCAGCAGCTCCAGGGGTTACGAGCAGTACTTC
TRBV5-8	TRBD1	NA	TRBJ2-5	CASSLRDREWGTQYF	TGTGCCAGCAGCTTGAGAGACAGGGAGTGGGGGACCCAGTACTTC
TRBV7-9	NA	NA	TRBJ2-3	CASSLGGDTDTQYF	TGTGCCAGCAGCTTAGGGGGGGACACAGATACGCAGTATTTT
TRBV4-1	TRBD1	few	TRBJ2-7	CASSPGQGAAYEQYF	TGCGCCAGCAGCCCGGGACAGGGGGCCGCCTACGAGCAGTACTTC
TRBV7-2	NA	NA	TRBJ1-1	CASSLGRGSDTEAFF	TGTGCCAGCAGCTTGGGGCGGGGTAGCGACACTGAAGCTTTCTTT
TRBV2	NA	NA	TRBJ2-2	CASWVGENTGELFF	TGTGCCAGCTGGGTAGGAGAGAACACCGGGGAGCTGTTTTTT
TRBV6-1	NA	NA	TRBJ2-7	CASREGQASYEQYF	TGTGCCAGCAGGGAAGGCCAAGCCTCCTACGAGCAGTACTTC
TRBV6-5	TRBD1	NA	TRBJ2-5	CASRQGQGVETQYF	TGTGCCAGCAGACAGGGACAGGGGGTGGAGACCCAGTACTTC
TRBV28	NA	once	TRBJ2-3	CASSSQSSGSTDTQYF	TGTGCCAGCAGTTCACAAAGTAGCGGATCCACAGATACGCAGTATTTT
TRBV5-6	TRBD1	NA	TRBJ2-5	CASSADRAQETQYF	TGTGCCAGCAGCGCCGACAGGGCGCAAGAGACCCAGTACTTC
TRBV7-9	TRBD1	NA	TRBJ1-5	CASSSGQGDLSNQPQHF	TGTGCCAGCAGCTCGGGACAGGGGGATCTCAGCAATCAGCCCCAGCATTTT
TRBV6-1	TRBD2	NA	TRBJ2-1	CASSFGLATNEQFF	TGTGCCAGCAGTTTCGGACTAGCTACGAATGAGCAGTTCTTC
TRBV5-1	NA	once	TRBJ2-7	CASSPLWTVHEQYF	TGCGCCAGCAGCCCCCTCTGGACAGTCCACGAGCAGTACTTC
TRBV2	TRBD1	few	TRBJ1-2	CASRGDRGLGYTF	TGTGCCAGCAGGGGGGACAGGGGGCTTGGCTACACCTTC
TRBV9	TRBD2	NA	TRBJ2-3	CASSAEGLAGGQDTQYF	TGTGCCAGCAGCGCCGAAGGACTAGCGGGAGGTCAAGATACGCAGTATTTT
TRBV7-8	TRBD2	once	TRBJ2-1	CASSFRTSGMSYNEQFF	TGTGCCAGCAGCTTTCGGACTAGCGGGATGTCCTACAATGAGCAGTTCTTC
TRBV5-6	NA	NA	TRBJ1-2	CASSLEDSPNGYTF	TGTGCCAGCAGCTTGGAGGACAGTCCCAATGGCTACACCTTC
TRBV28	NA	NA	TRBJ2-7	CASSLNLPLRYEQYF	TGTGCCAGCAGTTTGAATCTCCCGCTACGCTACGAGCAGTACTTC
TRBV6-1	NA	few	TRBJ1-3	CASSTTGYSGNTIYF	TGTGCCAGCAGTACCACAGGGTACTCTGGAAACACCATATATTTT
TRBV28	NA	once	TRBJ1-3	CASSLEDGNTIYF	TGTGCCAGCAGTTTAGAGGATGGAAACACCATATATTTT
TRBV18	TRBD1	NA	TRBJ2-5	CASSPLSGTGSPQYF	TGTGCCAGCTCACCACTCTCAGGGACAGGCAGCCCCCAGTACTTC
TRBV29-1	TRBD2	NA	TRBJ2-3	CSDRTSGDPDTQYF	TGCAGCGACCGGACTAGCGGGGACCCAGATACGCAGTATTTT
TRBV28	TRBD2	NA	TRBJ2-5	CASGLGGGETQYF	TGTGCCAGCGGACTTGGCGGGGGGGAGACCCAGTACTTC
TRBV2	NA	few	TRBJ1-3	CASLYNSGNTIYF	TGTGCCAGCTTGTATAACTCTGGAAACACCATATATTTT
TRBV29-1	NA	NA	TRBJ1-2	CSVAGNYGYTF	TGCAGCGTTGCCGGGAACTATGGCTACACCTTC
TRBV19	NA	NA	TRBJ2-1	CASRRGGNEQFF	TGTGCCAGTAGGAGAGGAGGGAATGAGCAGTTCTTC
TRBV2	NA	NA	TRBJ2-5	CASSGGSRGETQYF	TGTGCCAGCAGTGGGGGCAGCCGGGGGGAGACCCAGTACTTC
TRBV6-5	TRBD1	NA	TRBJ1-1	CASSGTANTEAFF	TGTGCCAGCAGTGGGACAGCAAACACTGAAGCTTTCTTT
TRBV5-6	TRBD2	NA	TRBJ2-1	CASSRNSGSSYNEQFF	TGTGCCAGCAGCCGGAATAGCGGGAGCTCCTACAATGAGCAGTTCTTC
TRBV30	NA	NA	TRBJ1-6	CAWRRQGLTPLHF	TGTGCCTGGAGAAGGCAGGGGCTGACACCCCTCCACTTT
TRBV12-5	NA	NA	TRBJ1-2	CASGLVRGITNYGYTF	TGTGCTAGTGGTTTGGTACGAGGCATTACTAACTATGGCTACACCTTC